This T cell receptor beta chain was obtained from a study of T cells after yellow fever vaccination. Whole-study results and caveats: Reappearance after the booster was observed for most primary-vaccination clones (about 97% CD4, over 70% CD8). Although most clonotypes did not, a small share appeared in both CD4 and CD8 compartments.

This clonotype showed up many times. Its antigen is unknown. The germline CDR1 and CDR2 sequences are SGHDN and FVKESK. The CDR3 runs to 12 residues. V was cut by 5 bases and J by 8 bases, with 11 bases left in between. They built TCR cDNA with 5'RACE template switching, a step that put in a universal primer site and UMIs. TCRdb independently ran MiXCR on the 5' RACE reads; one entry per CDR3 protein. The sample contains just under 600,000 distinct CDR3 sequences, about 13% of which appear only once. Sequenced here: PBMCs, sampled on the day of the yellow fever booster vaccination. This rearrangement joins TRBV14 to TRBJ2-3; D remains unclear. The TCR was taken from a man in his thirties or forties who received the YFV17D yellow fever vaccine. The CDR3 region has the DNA TGTGCCAGCAGCTTCAGTATCGGTACGCAGTATTTT. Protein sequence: CASSFSIGTQYF. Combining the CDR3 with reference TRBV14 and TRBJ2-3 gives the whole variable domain EAGVTQFPSHSVIEKGQTVTLRCDPISGHDNLYWYRRVMGKEIKFLLHFVKESKQDESGMPNNRFLAERTGGTYSTLKVQPAELEDSGVYFCASSFSIGTQYFGPGTRLTVL.